These T cell receptor beta chains were read from a single sample in a study of post-analysis software for immune sequencing data. One entry per CDR3 protein, called by TCRdb with MiXCR from the PCR reads. This table has fewer than 600,000 distinct CDR3 sequences, around 40% appearing once. The sample taken for sequencing was blood. These receptors all stem from a girl aged 5-17 years with multiple sclerosis. Each CDR3 is given with its conserved first and last residue. A D gene is named only where the DNA matches it firmly. Size tells how often a clone was seen (once, few, many) or the class of an expanded clone, and some rows leave it out.

V gene	CDR3 length	D gene	clone size	J gene	CDR3 DNA	CDR3 protein
TRBV20-1	14	NA	NA	TRBJ2-7	TGCAGTGCTAGAGAAGTACAGGCCCCCTACGAGCAGTACTTC	CSAREVQAPYEQYF
TRBV28	17	TRBD1	NA	TRBJ1-6	TGTGCCAGCAGCTCCCCTGGGACAGGGGGAGGTAGCTCACCCCTCCACTTT	CASSSPGTGGGSSPLHF
TRBV29-1	11	NA	few	TRBJ2-1	TGCAGCGTTGAGGGGAACAATGAGCAGTTCTTC	CSVEGNNEQFF
TRBV20-1	11	NA	few	TRBJ2-7	TGCAGTGCAGGTTTTACCTACGAGCAGTACTTC	CSAGFTYEQYF
TRBV24-1	13	NA	few	TRBJ2-7	TGTGCCACCAGTGGAGCAGGGGCGGGGGAGCAGTACTTC	CATSGAGAGEQYF
TRBV7-2	12	NA	few	TRBJ1-5	TGTGCCAGCAGCTGGGGGCGGCAGCCCCAGCATTTT	CASSWGRQPQHF
TRBV6-5	15	TRBD1	few	TRBJ2-5	TGTGCCAGCAGCCGGACAGGGGGCGCGGGGGAGACCCAGTACTTC	CASSRTGGAGETQYF
TRBV5-1	14	NA	NA	TRBJ1-4	TGCGCCAGCAGCCGCACGAGGTCAGGGGAAAAACTGTTTTTT	CASSRTRSGEKLFF
TRBV6-5	15	NA	NA	TRBJ1-1	TGTGCCAGCAGTTACTCTCTACAGGGTACCACTGAAGCTTTCTTT	CASSYSLQGTTEAFF
TRBV10-3	17	TRBD1	NA	TRBJ2-3	TGTGCCATCAGTGAGTCCGCCCTGACAGGGGGCACAGATACGCAGTATTTT	CAISESALTGGTDTQYF
TRBV20-1	16	TRBD1	NA	TRBJ2-5	TGCAGTGCTAGAGCCGCACAGACAGGGAAGGGAGAGACCCAGTACTTC	CSARAAQTGKGETQYF
TRBV7-9	16	NA	NA	TRBJ2-1	TGTGCCAGCAGTCCGCGGGCCGCGCGACTTTACAATGAGCAGTTCTTC	CASSPRAARLYNEQFF
TRBV20-1	20	TRBD2	NA	TRBJ2-7	TGCAGCGCTAATCGGGGGGTTGACAGTTCTCTTAGAGGTCTGTTATACGAGCAGTACTTC	CSANRGVDSSLRGLLYEQYF
TRBV9	16	TRBD1	NA	TRBJ2-1	TGTGCCAGCAGCACCCCGGACAGGGGCGGGCTAGTTGAGCAGTTCTTC	CASSTPDRGGLVEQFF
TRBV5-1	15	NA	NA	TRBJ2-5	TGCGCCAGCAGCTTGGCGGGAAGTCCTCAGGAGACCCAGTACTTC	CASSLAGSPQETQYF
TRBV3-1	15	TRBD2	NA	TRBJ2-5	TGTGCCAGCAGCCAAGATCGGGTAGCGGGGGGGACCCAGTACTTC	CASSQDRVAGGTQYF
TRBV5-1	14	NA	NA	TRBJ1-4	TGCGCCAGCAGCTTGAACACGGTAGAGGAAAAACTGTTTTTT	CASSLNTVEEKLFF
TRBV9	17	TRBD1	NA	TRBJ1-2	TGTGCCAGCAGCGTAGGAGGGGGACAGGACAACCGGTATGGCTACACCTTC	CASSVGGGQDNRYGYTF
TRBV7-3	15	NA	NA	TRBJ1-6	TGTGCCAGCAGCCGGACGTCGGGGGACAATTCACCCCTCCACTTT	CASSRTSGDNSPLHF
TRBV5-1	15	NA	NA	TRBJ2-1	TGCGCCAGCAGCTTAGCGGTCATGGGGGACAATGAGCAGTTCTTC	CASSLAVMGDNEQFF
TRBV6-6	12	TRBD1	NA	TRBJ2-7	TGTGCCGCAGGACAGGGTCTCTACGAGCAGTACTTC	CAAGQGLYEQYF
TRBV7-9	14	NA	NA	TRBJ2-5	TGTGCCAGCAGCTTTCTGGCAGGGAAAGAGACCCAGTACTTC	CASSFLAGKETQYF
TRBV4-3	15	NA	NA	TRBJ2-7	TGCGCCAGCAGCCAAGATCACCAGCGGGCTTACGAGCAGTACTTC	CASSQDHQRAYEQYF
TRBV9	13	NA	NA	TRBJ2-3	TGTGCCAGCAGCCCGGAGAACGCAGATACGCAGTATTTT	CASSPENADTQYF
TRBV9	17	NA	NA	TRBJ1-2	TGTGCCAGCAGCAGATGCAGGGGAGGGGAGACTAACTATGGCTACACCTTC	CASSRCRGGETNYGYTF
TRBV28	13	NA	NA	TRBJ2-5	TGTGCCAGCGCCCTGACGATCGGGGAGACCCAGTACTTC	CASALTIGETQYF
TRBV7-9	12	TRBD1	NA	TRBJ1-1	TGTGCCAGCAGCGGGACAGGGGATGAAGCTTTCTTT	CASSGTGDEAFF
TRBV12-3/TRBV12-4	16	NA	once	TRBJ1-5	TGTGCCAGCAGCTCAAGGACGTTGTTCGAGAATCAGCCCCAGCATTTT	CASSSRTLFENQPQHF
TRBV6-2/TRBV6-3	15	NA	NA	TRBJ1-1	TGTGCCAGCAGCCTATCTTATCGAAGGAACACTGAAGCTTTCTTT	CASSLSYRRNTEAFF
TRBV20-1	11	NA	NA	TRBJ1-4	TGCAGTGCTAGACGTAATGAAAAACTGTTTTTT	CSARRNEKLFF
TRBV9	16	NA	NA	TRBJ2-1	TGTGCCAGCAGCGTAGGCGACATCGGAAGCTCCTACGAGCAGTTCTTC	CASSVGDIGSSYEQFF
TRBV9	15	NA	few	TRBJ2-3	TGTGCCAGCAGCACTAACAGGGTTAGCACAGATACGCAGTATTTT	CASSTNRVSTDTQYF
TRBV29-1	12	NA	few	TRBJ2-7	TGCAGCGTCATAGCAGGGATCTCCGAGCAGTACTTC	CSVIAGISEQYF
TRBV6-2/TRBV6-3	15	NA	few	TRBJ2-3	TGTGCCAGCAGTTACTCCCGGACCAGCACAGATACGCAGTATTTT	CASSYSRTSTDTQYF
TRBV6-4	14	TRBD2	many	TRBJ2-7	TGTGCCAGCAGTGAAGTAGCGGGAGACGGCGAGCAGTACTTC	CASSEVAGDGEQYF
TRBV11-1	14	TRBD2	NA	TRBJ2-7	TGTACCAGCAGTTTAGCGGGAGCGTCGTATGAGCAGTACTTC	CTSSLAGASYEQYF
TRBV2	15	TRBD2	NA	TRBJ2-3	TGTGCCAGCACCGCAGGGACTAGCGGGAGAAGTACGCAGTATTTT	CASTAGTSGRSTQYF
TRBV9	13	NA	NA	TRBJ2-5	TGTGCCAGCAGCGCAGGGTACCAAGAGACCCAGTACTTC	CASSAGYQETQYF
TRBV29-1	12	TRBD1	NA	TRBJ1-1	TGCAGCGTTGTTGGGACAGCCCTTGAAGCTTTCTTT	CSVVGTALEAFF
TRBV5-1	15	TRBD2	NA	TRBJ2-5	TGCGCCAGCAGCCTGCGACTAGCGCTTGGGGAGACCCAGTACTTC	CASSLRLALGETQYF
TRBV29-1	13	NA	NA	TRBJ2-7	TGCAGCGTTGGGGGATATAGCTCCTACGAGCAGTACTTC	CSVGGYSSYEQYF
TRBV11-3	15	NA	NA	TRBJ2-1	TGTGCCAGCAGCCCAGTGGGCAGCCCCTACAATGAGCAGTTCTTC	CASSPVGSPYNEQFF
TRBV4-2	16	NA	few	TRBJ2-1	TGTGCCAGCAGCCAAGAACAGGGTCTAAGCTACAATGAGCAGTTCTTC	CASSQEQGLSYNEQFF
TRBV10-3	14	NA	NA	TRBJ2-7	TGTGCCATCAGTTTGGCCGCTAGCTCCTACGAGCAGTACTTC	CAISLAASSYEQYF
TRBV20-1	13	TRBD1	NA	TRBJ2-7	TGCAGTGCTAGAGGGACAGGGGGCGAGGAGCAGTACTTC	CSARGTGGEEQYF
TRBV7-9	15	NA	few	TRBJ2-7	TGTGCCAGCAGCTCCCGACTAACCCCCTCCTACGAGCAGTACTTC	CASSSRLTPSYEQYF
TRBV5-1	15	TRBD1	NA	TRBJ2-7	TGCGCCAGCAGCTCGTACCAGGGGGAAAACTACGAGCAGTACTTC	CASSSYQGENYEQYF
TRBV5-1	14	NA	NA	TRBJ2-7	TGCGCCAGCAGCTCCCAGGGAGGATCCTACGAGCAGTACTTC	CASSSQGGSYEQYF
TRBV7-9	14	TRBD2	NA	TRBJ2-7	TGTGCCAGCGACACCGATAGCGGGAGAAACGAGCAGTACTTC	CASDTDSGRNEQYF
TRBV7-3	14	TRBD1	few	TRBJ1-1	TGTGCCAGCAGCTCGACAGGGTTGGACACTGAAGCTTTCTTT	CASSSTGLDTEAFF
TRBV7-6	14	TRBD1	NA	TRBJ2-1	TGTGCCAGCAGCACGCCGGGACAGGGTGATGAGCAGTTCTTC	CASSTPGQGDEQFF
TRBV5-1	15	NA	NA	TRBJ2-7	TGCGCCAGCAGCTCTACTAGGGAGAGGACCTACGAGCAGTACTTC	CASSSTRERTYEQYF
TRBV10-3	15	TRBD2	once	TRBJ2-3	TGTGCCACCAGCCAGGGTAGCGGGAATTCAGATACGCAGTATTTT	CATSQGSGNSDTQYF
TRBV2	17	NA	NA	TRBJ2-4	TGTGCCAGCAGTGAAGAGGGACGGGGTGCGGGTGAAAACATTCAGTACTTC	CASSEEGRGAGENIQYF
TRBV20-1	18	TRBD1	NA	TRBJ1-1	TGCAGTGCTAGAGCTATAGAGGTCAGGGGGCACCTGAACACTGAAGCTTTCTTT	CSARAIEVRGHLNTEAFF
TRBV4-1	13	NA	many	TRBJ2-3	TGCGCCAGCCTCCCAGAAAACACAGATACGCAGTATTTT	CASLPENTDTQYF
TRBV5-1	14	NA	NA	TRBJ2-3	TGCGCCAGCAGTGACGGGCCGAGCACAGATACGCAGTATTTT	CASSDGPSTDTQYF
TRBV6-2/TRBV6-3	15	NA	NA	TRBJ1-1	TGTGCCAGCAGAATCGCACAGGTCAGCGGCACTGAAGCTTTCTTT	CASRIAQVSGTEAFF